Below, 14 T cell receptor beta chains from the same sample are listed, as sequenced in a study of vaccination effects on CD4 cells after COVID-19. Repertoires were generated with immunoSEQ multiplex PCR, while TCRdb's copy carries only in-frame clones and drops some. The sample includes around 19,000 clones, around 72% of them seen just once. Their recognized antigens are unknown. Prior to sequencing, the ViraFEST assay stimulated PBMC with viral peptide pools, which expanded the antigen-specific CD4+ T cells. Cells that had been cultured for 10 days were the source of isolated CD4+ T cells. Vaccine recipients, nucleocapsid antibody negative, had no prior SARS-CoV-2 infection. This specimen consisted of CD4+ T cells from PBMCs cultured with HCoV-NL63 spike peptides, obtained before COVID-19 vaccination. The receptors stem from a human donor who received a COVID-19 vaccine.

The sample holds one count of this clone. The chain carries TRBV12-3 or TRBV12-4 and TRBJ1-1; D remains unclear. The CDR3 consists of 12 residues. Trimming took 10 bases from V and 3 from J, leaving 12 bases between them. The CDR3 reads CATALRDTEAFF. CDR3 DNA: TGTGCCACCGCCCTACGGGACACTGAAGCTTTCTTT.

This sequence joins TRBV19 and TRBJ2-3, with D hard to call. The CDR3 runs to 14 residues. Trimming pared 5 bases from V and 0 bases from J, leaving 9 bases between. The germline gives CDR1 LNHDA, CDR2 SQIVND (reference sequence). The chain's CDR3 is CASSGQFSTDTQYF. Written as DNA, the CDR3 is TGTGCCAGTAGTGGCCAATTTAGCACAGATACGCAGTATTTT.

The chain joins TRBV5-1 to TRBJ2-5, with TRBD2 matching over 11 bases. The CDR3 loop spans 15 amino acids. After removal of 0 bases from V and 3 bases from J, the junction contained 1 base not matched to a gene. Germline loops: CDR1 SGHRS, CDR2 YFSETQ. As DNA, the CDR3 is TGCGCCAGCAGCTTGGGGGGACTAGCGGAAGAGACCCAGTACTTC. Translated, it gives CASSLGGLAEETQYF.

The rearrangement links TRBV5-1 to TRBJ2-7; 7 bases agree with TRBD1. V lost 0 bases, J lost 3 bases, and 6 bases stayed unmatched. CDR3 length: 15 residues. Germline CDR1 SGHRS, CDR2 YFSETQ. The CDR3 DNA sequence: TGCGCCAGCAGCTTGGGGGCAGGGGGAATCTACGAGCAGTACTTC. Residues: CASSLGAGGIYEQYF.

V is TRBV5-1 and J is TRBJ2-5, with 11 bases identical to TRBD2. Germline lookup yields CDR1 SGHRS and CDR2 YFSETQ. The V and J ends lost 1 base and 5 bases, in that order; junction bases with no gene match: 10. This CDR3 region has 17 residues. CDR3 in amino acids: CASSLKTLAGGGETQYF. CDR3 nucleotides: TGCGCCAGCAGCTTGAAGACTCTAGCGGGGGGTGGGGAGACCCAGTACTTC. Filled out from reference TRBV5-1 and TRBJ2-5, the complete variable domain reads KAGVTQTPRYLIKTRGQQVTLSCSPISGHRSVSWYQQTPGQGLQFLFEYFSETQRNKGNFPGRFSGRQFSNSRSEMNVSTLELGDSALYLCASSLKTLAGGGETQYFGPGTRLLVL.

The V call is TRBV27, the J call TRBJ2-7, with 7 bases aligning to TRBD1. Trimming removed 2 bases from V and 0 bases from J; junction bases left unmatched: 4. CDR1 MNHEY and CDR2 SMNVEV come from the germline V gene (reference sequence). This CDR3 has 15 amino acids. The CDR3 bases are TGTGCCAGCAGTTTAATGACAGGGAGCTCCTACGAGCAGTACTTC. Translation gives CASSLMTGSSYEQYF.

This rearrangement joins TRBV29-1 to TRBJ2-1; tentatively, D is TRBD2 (6 bases). Germline-derived CDR1 and CDR2 are SQVTM and ANQGSEA. This CDR3 contains 14 residues. The ends were cut back, 3 bases at V and 4 bases at J, with 13 bases in the middle. The CDR3, as DNA: TGCAGCGTTGATGAGGGACTGGTTTACAATGAGCAGTTCTTC. Translating it yields CSVDEGLVYNEQFF.

V usage is TRBV7-2 and J usage is TRBJ2-6; D is ambiguous. V dropped 5 bases and J dropped 0 bases, with 11 bases sitting between them. The germline V gene has CDR1 SGHTA and CDR2 FQGNSA. The CDR3 sequence is 16 residues long. The CDR3 bases are TGTGCCAGCAGCATGATCCTAATCTCTGGGGCCAACGTCCTGACTTTC. Translated: CASSMILISGANVLTF.

The rearrangement links TRBV6-2 or TRBV6-3 to TRBJ1-1; D is uncertain. V was clipped by 5 bases and J by 1 base, with 8 bases between them. CDR3 size: 13 residues. The germline gives CDR1 MNHEY, CDR2 SVGEGT. CDR3 nucleotide sequence: TGTGCCAGCAGTGCTTTGGGGAACACTGAAGCTTTCTTT. This translates into CASSALGNTEAFF.

Relative to its sample, this clone is medium-sized. This chain links TRBV2 with TRBJ1-2; TRBD1 matches at 7 bases. V lost 4 bases and J lost 4; bases outside the gene matches: 9. The CDR3 has 15 residues. Germline loops: CDR1 SNHLY, CDR2 FYNNEI. CDR3 nucleotides: TGTGCCAGCAGTGCCCAACCCGGACAGGTCTATGGCTACACCTTC. Residues: CASSAQPGQVYGYTF.

The chain recombines TRBV7-2 with TRBJ1-5, with TRBD1 matching over 8 bases. This CDR3 region has 17 residues. V was clipped by 1 base and J by 1 base; unmatched bases: 6. Germline assignment: CDR1 SGHTA and CDR2 FQGNSA. Here the CDR3 reads CASSLVSGGQSNQPQHF. The DNA for the CDR3 is TGTGCCAGCAGCTTAGTGTCAGGGGGCCAAAGCAATCAGCCCCAGCATTTT.

This chain links TRBV7-2 with TRBJ2-3; TRBD2 matches 10 bases. Looked up from germline, CDR1 is SGHTA and CDR2 is FQGNSA. V lost 10 bases and J lost 5; bases outside the gene matches: 15. This CDR3 region has 16 residues. This chain's CDR3 is CANRGGAGGRRDTQYF. The DNA for the CDR3 is TGTGCCAACCGAGGGGGAGCGGGGGGGCGAAGAGATACGCAGTATTTT. The entire variable domain, with the rest obtained from reference TRBV7-2 and TRBJ2-3, is as follows: GAGVSQSPSNKVTEKGKDVELRCDPISGHTALYWYRQSLGQGLEFLIYFQGNSAPDKSGLPSDRFSAERTGGSVSTLTIQRTQQEDSAVYLCANRGGAGGRRDTQYFGPGTRLTVL.

This clone occurred once. Here the CDR3 reads CASSQVKGSRTGELFF. Here the CDR3 DNA reads TGCGCCAGCAGCCAAGTTAAGGGGTCCAGGACCGGGGAGCTGTTTTTT. The genes are TRBV4-1 and TRBJ2-2; TRBD1 might be the D (5 bases). Germline V gene sequence: CDR1 MGHRA, CDR2 YSYEKL. V lost 1 base, J lost 5 bases, and 14 bases lay in between. This CDR3 is built from 16 residues.

This clone was counted a single time. The V gene is TRBV2, the J gene TRBJ2-5, with TRBD2 as a possible D gene (6 bases). The CDR3 loop spans 13 amino acids. Germline CDR1 SNHLY, CDR2 FYNNEI. V was pared by 5 bases and J by 5 bases, with 12 bases between. The chain's CDR3 is CASSSGRWETQYF. The DNA of the CDR3 is TGTGCCAGCAGTTCAGGGAGGTGGGAGACCCAGTACTTC. Filled out from reference TRBV2 and TRBJ2-5, the complete variable domain reads EPEVTQTPSHQVTQMGQEVILRCVPISNHLYFYWYRQILGQKVEFLVSFYNNEISEKSEIFDDQFSVERPDGSNFTLKIRSTKLEDSAMYFCASSSGRWETQYFGPGTRLLVL.